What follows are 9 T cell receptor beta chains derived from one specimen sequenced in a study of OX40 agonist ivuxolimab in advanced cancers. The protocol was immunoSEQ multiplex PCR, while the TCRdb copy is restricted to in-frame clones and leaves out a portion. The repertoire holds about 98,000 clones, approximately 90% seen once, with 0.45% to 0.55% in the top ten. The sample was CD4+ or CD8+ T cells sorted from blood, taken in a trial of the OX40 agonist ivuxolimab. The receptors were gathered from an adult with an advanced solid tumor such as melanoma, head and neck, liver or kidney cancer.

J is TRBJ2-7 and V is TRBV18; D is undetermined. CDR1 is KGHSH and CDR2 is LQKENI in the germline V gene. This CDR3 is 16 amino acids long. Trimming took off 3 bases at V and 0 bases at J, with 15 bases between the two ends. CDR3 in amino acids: CASSPTARTSSYEQYF. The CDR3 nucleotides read TGTGCCAGCTCACCCACGGCAAGGACGAGCTCCTACGAGCAGTACTTC.

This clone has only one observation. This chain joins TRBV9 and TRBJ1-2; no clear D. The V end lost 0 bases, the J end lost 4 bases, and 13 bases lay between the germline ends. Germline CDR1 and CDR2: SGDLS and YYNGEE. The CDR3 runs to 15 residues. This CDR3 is CASSVVVGFGYGYTF. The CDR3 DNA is TGTGCCAGCAGCGTAGTAGTAGGGTTCGGCTATGGCTACACCTTC. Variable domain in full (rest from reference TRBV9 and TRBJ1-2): DSGVTQTPKHLITATGQRVTLRCSPRSGDLSVYWYQQSLDQGLQFLIQYYNGEERAKGNILERFSAQQFPDLHSELNLSSLELGDSALYFCASSVVVGFGYGYTFGSGTRLTVV.

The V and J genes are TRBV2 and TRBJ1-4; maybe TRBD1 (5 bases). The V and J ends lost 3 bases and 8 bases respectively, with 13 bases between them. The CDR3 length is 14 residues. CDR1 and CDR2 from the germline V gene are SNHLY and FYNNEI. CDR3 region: CASSDGRAREKLFF. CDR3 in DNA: TGTGCCAGCAGTGACGGCAGGGCAAGGGAAAAACTGTTTTTT.

Here the CDR3 reads CASSSLGVQEKLFF. The CDR3, as DNA: TGTGCCAGCAGTTCCCTGGGGGTTCAAGAAAAACTGTTTTTT. The chain employs TRBV28 and TRBJ1-4, with a possible D match to TRBD1 (5 bases). CDR3 length: 14 residues. Germline values: CDR1 MDHEN, CDR2 SYDVKM. Trimming took 4 bases from V and 8 from J, leaving 14 bases between them.

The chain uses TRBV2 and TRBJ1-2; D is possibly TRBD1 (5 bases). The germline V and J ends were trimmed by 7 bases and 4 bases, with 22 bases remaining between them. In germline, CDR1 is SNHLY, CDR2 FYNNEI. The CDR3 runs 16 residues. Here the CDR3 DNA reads TGTGCCAGCACCCCTACCCTAGGAGGGGCTGTCTATGGCTACACCTTC. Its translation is CASTPTLGGAVYGYTF.

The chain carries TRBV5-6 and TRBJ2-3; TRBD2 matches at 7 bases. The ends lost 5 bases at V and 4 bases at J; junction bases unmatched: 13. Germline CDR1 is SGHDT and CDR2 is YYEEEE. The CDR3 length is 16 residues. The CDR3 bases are TGTGCCAGCAGTCCATTGGGGGGGAATAAGGCAGATACGCAGTATTTT. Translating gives CASSPLGGNKADTQYF.

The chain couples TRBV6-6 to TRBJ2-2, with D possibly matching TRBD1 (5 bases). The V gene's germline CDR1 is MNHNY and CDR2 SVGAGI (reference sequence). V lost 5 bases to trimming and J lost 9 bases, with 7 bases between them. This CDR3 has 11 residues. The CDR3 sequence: CASSQGRELFF. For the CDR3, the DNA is TGTGCCAGCAGTCAGGGCCGGGAGCTGTTTTTT.

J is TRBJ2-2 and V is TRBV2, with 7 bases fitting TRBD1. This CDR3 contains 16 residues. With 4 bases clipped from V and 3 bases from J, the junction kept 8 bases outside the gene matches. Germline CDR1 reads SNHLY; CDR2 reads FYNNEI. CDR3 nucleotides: TGTGCCAGCAGTGCCGAGGCAGGGGGAGACACCGGGGAGCTGTTTTTT. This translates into CASSAEAGGDTGELFF.

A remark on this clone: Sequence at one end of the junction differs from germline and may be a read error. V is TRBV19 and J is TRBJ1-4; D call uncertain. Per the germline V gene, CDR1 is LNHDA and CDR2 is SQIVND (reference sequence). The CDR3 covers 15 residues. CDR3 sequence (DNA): TGTGCCAGTAGTCCAAGACGGGGAACTAATGAAAAACTTTTTTTT. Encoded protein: CASSPRRGTNEKLFF. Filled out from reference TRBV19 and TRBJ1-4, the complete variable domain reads DGGITQSPKYLFRKEGQNVTLSCEQNLNHDAMYWYRQDPGQGLRLIYYSQIVNDFQKGDIAEGYSVSREKKESFPLTVTSAQKNPTAFYLCASSPRRGTNEKLFFGSGTQLSVL.